This is a list of T cell receptor beta chains from one sample in a study of blood T cell repertoires in COVID-19. Libraries were prepared by immunoSEQ multiplex PCR; TCRdb keeps only in-frame clonotypes and omits some of them. The table shows fewer than 75,000 clones, with nearly 85% occurring only once. Material for sequencing was peripheral blood. The receptors originated from a human donor in a cohort sampled during active COVID-19. Each CDR3 is given with its conserved first and last residue. D genes are given only for firm matches. Where a row states a size, it is once, few, many or the class of an expanded clone; other rows omit it.

j_call: TRBJ1-2
d_call: TRBD1
clone_size: few
v_call: TRBV6-5
cdr3_nt: TGTGCCAGCAACCGGGACAGAAGGAACTATGGCTACACCTTC
cdr3_aa: CASNRDRRNYGYTF

j_call: TRBJ2-7
d_call: .
clone_size: .
v_call: TRBV15
cdr3_nt: TGTGCCACCAGCCGGACTTCGGGGGGCGCAGGGGACGAGCAGTACTTC
cdr3_aa: CATSRTSGGAGDEQYF

j_call: TRBJ2-3
d_call: TRBD2
clone_size: .
v_call: TRBV2
cdr3_nt: TGTGCCAGCAGCAAGGGACTAGCGGGCGCAGATACGCAGTATTTT
cdr3_aa: CASSKGLAGADTQYF

j_call: TRBJ1-1
d_call: TRBD1
clone_size: few
v_call: TRBV19
cdr3_nt: TGTGCCAGTAGTATAGGTTGGACAGGGGATATAGCTTTCTTT
cdr3_aa: CASSIGWTGDIAFF

j_call: TRBJ2-5
d_call: TRBD1
clone_size: .
v_call: TRBV6-5
cdr3_nt: TGTGCCAGCCGAGGACAGGGCGAGACCCAGTACTTC
cdr3_aa: CASRGQGETQYF

j_call: TRBJ2-5
d_call: .
clone_size: .
v_call: TRBV12-3/TRBV12-4
cdr3_nt: TGTGCCAGCAGTTTAATTCGGGAAGAGACCCAGTACTTC
cdr3_aa: CASSLIREETQYF

j_call: TRBJ2-1
d_call: .
clone_size: .
v_call: TRBV5-5
cdr3_nt: TGTGCCAGCAGTCCCCGGGAACCCACCTACAATGAGCAGTTCTTC
cdr3_aa: CASSPREPTYNEQFF

j_call: TRBJ2-5
d_call: .
clone_size: .
v_call: TRBV15
cdr3_nt: TGTGCCACCAGCAGAGATTTGGGGCAGGAGACCCAGTACTTC
cdr3_aa: CATSRDLGQETQYF

j_call: TRBJ1-5
d_call: .
clone_size: .
v_call: TRBV3-1/TRBV3-2
cdr3_nt: TGTGCCAGCAGCCTTGGGTCAGGGAAGAATCAGCCCCAGCATTTT
cdr3_aa: CASSLGSGKNQPQHF

j_call: TRBJ2-1
d_call: TRBD1
clone_size: .
v_call: TRBV7-9
cdr3_nt: TGTGCCAGCAGCCCGATGCGACAGGGTGGAAGTGAGCAGTTCTTC
cdr3_aa: CASSPMRQGGSEQFF

j_call: TRBJ1-1
d_call: TRBD1
clone_size: .
v_call: TRBV19
cdr3_nt: TGTGCCAGTAGTACTAACAGGGGAAGCACTGAAGCTTTCTTT
cdr3_aa: CASSTNRGSTEAFF

j_call: TRBJ1-4
d_call: .
clone_size: once
v_call: TRBV29-1
cdr3_nt: TGCAGCGTTGGCCATCAGGGGCTCGAAAAACTGTTTTTT
cdr3_aa: CSVGHQGLEKLFF

j_call: TRBJ1-5
d_call: .
clone_size: .
v_call: TRBV28
cdr3_nt: TGTGCCAGCAGGGAAACAGCCAAAGGGCCCCAGCATTTT
cdr3_aa: CASRETAKGPQHF

j_call: TRBJ1-2
d_call: TRBD1
clone_size: .
v_call: TRBV28
cdr3_nt: TGTGCCAGCAGTTTGACAGGGGGTAATGGCTACACCTTC
cdr3_aa: CASSLTGGNGYTF

j_call: TRBJ2-1
d_call: TRBD2
clone_size: once
v_call: TRBV18
cdr3_nt: TGTGCCAGCTCACCGTTGGGACTAGCCGGCAATGAGCAGTTCTTC
cdr3_aa: CASSPLGLAGNEQFF

j_call: TRBJ2-1
d_call: .
clone_size: once
v_call: TRBV4-1
cdr3_nt: TGCGCCAGCAGCCAATCGGCGAGCGGGCAATATAATGAGCAGTTCTTC
cdr3_aa: CASSQSASGQYNEQFF

j_call: TRBJ1-1
d_call: .
clone_size: .
v_call: TRBV5-1
cdr3_nt: TGCGCCAGCAGCTTGGGGAGTCAGAACACTGAAGCTTTCTTT
cdr3_aa: CASSLGSQNTEAFF

j_call: TRBJ2-3
d_call: TRBD1
clone_size: .
v_call: TRBV19
cdr3_nt: TGTGCCAGTAGCTTGGTGGGGGACAGGGTTGCAGATACGCAGTATTTT
cdr3_aa: CASSLVGDRVADTQYF

j_call: TRBJ1-5
d_call: TRBD1
clone_size: .
v_call: TRBV7-9
cdr3_nt: TGTGCCAGCAGCGACGGACAGGGGGCACGGCAGCCCCAGCATTTT
cdr3_aa: CASSDGQGARQPQHF

j_call: TRBJ1-2
d_call: .
clone_size: .
v_call: TRBV28
cdr3_nt: TGTGCCAGCTCACCGCCTCGGAGGGTGAGAGGTGGCTACACCTTC
cdr3_aa: CASSPPRRVRGGYTF

j_call: TRBJ2-7
d_call: TRBD1
clone_size: few
v_call: TRBV5-4
cdr3_nt: TGTGCCAGCAGCCACGGGACAGGGGACGAGCAGTACTTC
cdr3_aa: CASSHGTGDEQYF

j_call: TRBJ2-7
d_call: TRBD1
clone_size: .
v_call: TRBV11-2
cdr3_nt: TGTGCCAGCAGACCCGGGAGATCCGGGACAGGGTTAGTGCAGTACTTC
cdr3_aa: CASRPGRSGTGLVQYF

j_call: TRBJ2-2
d_call: TRBD1
clone_size: .
v_call: TRBV6-6
cdr3_nt: TGTGCCAGCAGCGCGCGGGACAGGGGGGCCACCGGGGAGCTGTTTTTT
cdr3_aa: CASSARDRGATGELFF

j_call: TRBJ2-3
d_call: .
clone_size: few
v_call: TRBV5-4
cdr3_nt: TGTGCCAGCACCCTTGGAGGGAGGACAGATACGCAGTATTTT
cdr3_aa: CASTLGGRTDTQYF

j_call: TRBJ1-2
d_call: TRBD1
clone_size: .
v_call: TRBV2
cdr3_nt: TGTGCCAGCAGTATTTGGGACAGAGTCTCTGGCTACACCTTC
cdr3_aa: CASSIWDRVSGYTF

j_call: TRBJ2-2
d_call: .
clone_size: .
v_call: TRBV7-2
cdr3_nt: TGTGCCAGCAGCCCGACAGGCTTCACGAACACCGGGGAGCTGTTTTTT
cdr3_aa: CASSPTGFTNTGELFF

j_call: TRBJ2-5
d_call: TRBD2
clone_size: .
v_call: TRBV5-5
cdr3_nt: TGTGCCAGCAGCTTGGTTTTAGCGGGAAAAGAGACCCAGTACTTC
cdr3_aa: CASSLVLAGKETQYF

j_call: TRBJ1-4
d_call: TRBD1
clone_size: .
v_call: TRBV28
cdr3_nt: TGTGCCAGCAACCGGGACAGGGGAGCAACTAATGAAAAACTGTTTTTT
cdr3_aa: CASNRDRGATNEKLFF

j_call: TRBJ1-2
d_call: .
clone_size: .
v_call: TRBV30
cdr3_nt: TGTGCCTGGACCATGAGAGGCCACTACACCTTC
cdr3_aa: CAWTMRGHYTF

j_call: TRBJ1-1
d_call: TRBD1
clone_size: .
v_call: TRBV7-2
cdr3_nt: TGTGCCAGCAGCTTCCCAAGGACAGGGGGCTTTTTCTTT
cdr3_aa: CASSFPRTGGFFF

j_call: TRBJ1-4
d_call: .
clone_size: .
v_call: TRBV18
cdr3_nt: TGTGCCAGCTCACCCCGTTCTCTGACTAATGAAAAACTGTTTTTT
cdr3_aa: CASSPRSLTNEKLFF

j_call: TRBJ2-7
d_call: TRBD2
clone_size: .
v_call: TRBV27
cdr3_nt: TGTGCCAGCAGTTTAAGGCGGGGGGACGTCTACGAGCAGTACTTC
cdr3_aa: CASSLRRGDVYEQYF